This T cell receptor beta chain was identified in a study of T cell changes during pregnancy in multiple sclerosis. TCRdb's copy holds only in-frame clones and misses some; the assay was immunoSEQ multiplex PCR. Altogether some 52,000 clones are present, 85% to 95% being singletons, with the ten largest covering around 0.76%. Germline V lookup: CDR1 MNHNS, CDR2 SASEGT. The CDR3 contains 14 residues. The V end lost 2 bases, the J end lost 4 bases, and 8 bases lay between the germline ends. The source is a female donor with multiple sclerosis, enrolled in a pregnancy study. Sequenced here: CD4+ T cells from peripheral blood mononuclear cells, sampled in the third trimester of pregnancy. The J gene is TRBJ1-4, the V gene TRBV6-1, with D perhaps TRBD1 (6 bases). This CDR3 reads CASSERGSNEKLFF. The CDR3 DNA is TGTGCCAGCAGTGAAAGGGGGAGTAATGAAAAACTGTTTTTT.